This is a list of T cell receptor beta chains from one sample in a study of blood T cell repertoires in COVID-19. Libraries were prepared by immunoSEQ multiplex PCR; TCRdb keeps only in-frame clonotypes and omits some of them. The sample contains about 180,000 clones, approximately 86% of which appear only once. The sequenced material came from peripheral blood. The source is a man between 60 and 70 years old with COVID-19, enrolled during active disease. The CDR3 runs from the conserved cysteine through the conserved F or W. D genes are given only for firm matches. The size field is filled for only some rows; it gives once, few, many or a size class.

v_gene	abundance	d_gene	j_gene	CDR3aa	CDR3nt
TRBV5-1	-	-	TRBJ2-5	CASSLEFAGRGGETQYF	TGCGCCAGCAGCTTGGAGTTTGCCGGGCGGGGTGGAGAGACCCAGTACTTC
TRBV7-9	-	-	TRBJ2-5	CASSPALGLPQETQYF	TGTGCCAGCAGCCCCGCCCTGGGACTTCCCCAAGAGACCCAGTACTTC
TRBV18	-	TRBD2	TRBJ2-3	CASSPRQGGRTDTQYF	TGTGCCAGCTCACCAAGGCAGGGAGGGAGGACAGATACGCAGTATTTT
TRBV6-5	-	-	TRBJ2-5	CASTTAGGRETQYF	TGTGCCAGCACCACCGCTGGGGGCCGGGAGACCCAGTACTTC
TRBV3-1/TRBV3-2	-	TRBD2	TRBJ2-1	CASSQGSGTSSEQFF	TGTGCCAGCAGCCAAGGGTCCGGGACTAGTAGCGAGCAGTTCTTC
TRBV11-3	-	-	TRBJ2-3	CASSLAAGISTDTQYF	TGTGCCAGCAGCTTAGCGGCCGGGATCAGCACAGATACGCAGTATTTT
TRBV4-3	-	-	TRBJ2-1	CASSPAVAYNEQFF	TGCGCCAGCAGCCCAGCTGTAGCGTACAATGAGCAGTTCTTC
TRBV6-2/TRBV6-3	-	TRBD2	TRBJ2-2	CASSYRRGGLSGELFF	TGTGCCAGCAGTTACCGGCGGGGGGGCCTATCCGGGGAGCTGTTTTTT
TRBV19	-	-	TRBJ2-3	CASTHGGWRTGGDTQYF	TGTGCCAGTACCCATGGGGGGTGGCGGACAGGTGGAGATACGCAGTATTTT
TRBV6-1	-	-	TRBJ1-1	CASSEISVPHTEAFF	TGTGCCAGCAGTGAAATTTCCGTCCCTCACACTGAAGCTTTCTTT
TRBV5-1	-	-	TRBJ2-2	CASSLEAGNTGELFF	TGCGCCAGCAGCTTGGAGGCGGGAAACACCGGGGAGCTGTTTTTT
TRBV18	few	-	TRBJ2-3	CASSPGGRDTDTQYF	TGTGCCAGCTCACCAGGGGGCCGGGACACGGATACGCAGTATTTT
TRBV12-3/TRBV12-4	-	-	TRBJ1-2	CASNRVRGYGYTF	TGTGCCAGCAACAGGGTCCGCGGATATGGCTACACCTTC
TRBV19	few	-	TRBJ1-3	CASSTDGDSSGNTIYF	TGTGCCAGTAGTACCGACGGGGATAGCTCTGGAAACACCATATATTTT
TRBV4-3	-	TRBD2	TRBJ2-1	CASSQDPLGLAGWNEQFF	TGCGCCAGCAGCCAAGACCCTCTAGGACTAGCGGGATGGAATGAGCAGTTCTTC